The next 14 T cell receptor beta chains were all read from a single sample in a study of T cells in Graves' hyperthyroidism and ophthalmopathy. Amplified regions were TCR beta CDR3 sequences from RNA transcripts. HTBI primers were used for first-round RT-PCR of the TCR CDR3. TCRdb called the multiplex PCR reads again in MiXCR, with one record for every CDR3 protein. This sample has 550,000 to 600,000 distinct CDR3 sequences, with 12% to 15% found just once. The sequencing input was blood. The origin of the receptors is a young woman with Graves' ophthalmopathy.

This clonotype appeared many times. The rearrangement joins TRBV6-1 to TRBJ1-1; 7 nucleotides line up with TRBD1. Germline assignment: CDR1 MNHNS and CDR2 SASEGT. Germline trimming cut 7 bases from V and 0 bases from J; bases unmatched to any gene: 11. The CDR3 has 16 residues. CDR3 nucleotide sequence: TGTGCCAGCACCTCGACAGGGAAGGCCATGAACACTGAAGCTTTCTTT. Translating gives CASTSTGKAMNTEAFF.

J is TRBJ2-1 and V is TRBV24-1; TRBD2 might be the D (6 bases). The CDR3 spans 16 residues. V lost 5 bases to trimming and J lost 5 bases, with 18 bases between them. Germline V gene lookup returns CDR1 KGHDR and CDR2 SFDVKD. DNA of the CDR3: TGTGCCACCAGTGGGAATAGCGGCAAGGGGAACAATGAGCAGTTCTTC. Translated, it gives CATSGNSGKGNNEQFF.

This clonotype was observed many times. The CDR3 DNA follows: TGTGCCAGCAGCTTAGGGGCCATGGATACAGATACGCAGTATTTT. It translates to CASSLGAMDTDTQYF. V usage is TRBV7-9 and J usage is TRBJ2-3, with unresolved D. Trimming stripped 1 base from V and 3 bases from J, with 11 bases between. Germline-derived CDR1 and CDR2 are SEHNR and FQNEAQ (reference sequence). There are 15 residues in the CDR3.

This clonotype occurred a few times. The rearrangement links TRBV18 to TRBJ1-1; D is unresolved. The CDR3 has 15 residues. Per the germline V gene, CDR1 is KGHSH and CDR2 is LQKENI. V was shortened by 3 bases and J by 0 bases, with 11 bases between the two germline ends. CDR3 sequence reads: CASSPTGTMNTEAFF. The CDR3 bases are TGTGCCAGCTCACCGACGGGAACCATGAACACTGAAGCTTTCTTT.

With regard to this clonotype: A much larger clone lies one base from this, so it may be a read error. This chain uses TRBV2 with TRBJ1-4; possibly TRBD1 for D (6 bases). CDR3 size: 15 residues. From germline, CDR1 is SNHLY and CDR2 FYNNEI. CDR3 nucleotides: TGTGCCAACAGTGAATTGGCAGGGGTAGGGGAAAAACTGTTTTTT. This encodes CANSELAGVGEKLFF.

In nucleotides, the CDR3 is TGTGCCAGCAGCTTGGGAGCGCAGGGAGGGAACACTGAAGCTTTCTTT. It codes for CASSLGAQGGNTEAFF. The V gene is TRBV5-6, the J gene TRBJ1-1; D is possibly TRBD1 (5 bases). Trimming shortened V by 0 bases and J by 1 base, and 13 bases separated the two germline ends. This CDR3 comprises 16 residues. Germline V gene lookup returns CDR1 SGHDT and CDR2 YYEEEE.

This clonotype came up many times. The J gene is TRBJ2-5, the V gene TRBV7-3; 11 bases are a match to TRBD1. J lost 2 bases, V lost 4 bases, and 3 bases had no gene match. The germline gives CDR1 SGHTA, CDR2 FQGTGA. The CDR3 is made up of 15 amino acids. DNA of the CDR3: TGTGCCAGCAGCTCCCGGGACAGGGGGCAAGAGACCCAGTACTTC. It codes for CASSSRDRGQETQYF.

This clonotype was seen at least ten times. The chain couples TRBV12-3 or TRBV12-4 to TRBJ1-1; 7 nucleotides match TRBD1. CDR3 size: 14 residues. J was trimmed by 3 bases and V by 5 bases; bases with no gene match: 6. The CDR3 DNA reads as TGTGCCAGCAGTCCGCGACAGGGACACACTGAAGCTTTCTTT. Protein product: CASSPRQGHTEAFF.

This clonotype was detected once. This could be a read error, since a much larger clone is one nucleotide away. The V gene is TRBV12-3 or TRBV12-4, the J gene TRBJ2-1; 9 nucleotides agree with TRBD2. The CDR3 covers 16 residues. The chain's CDR3 is CDSRGSGRTPYNEQFF. The CDR3, as DNA: TGTGACAGCAGGGGCAGCGGGAGGACTCCCTACAATGAGCAGTTCTTC.

At least ten counts were recorded for this clonotype. CDR3 bases: TGTGCCAGCAGCTTAGACCAGGGGTATGGCTACACCTTC. It encodes CASSLDQGYGYTF. The V call is TRBV7-2, the J call TRBJ1-2; maybe TRBD1 (6 bases). The length of the CDR3 is 13 residues. Germline V lookup: CDR1 SGHTA, CDR2 FQGNSA. The V gene lost 1 base and the J gene lost 5 bases, with 8 bases spanning the gap.

V usage is TRBV7-2 and J usage is TRBJ2-4, with D possibly matching TRBD1 (5 bases). Trimming removed 5 bases from V and 0 bases from J, with 17 bases in between. From germline, CDR1 is SGHTA and CDR2 FQGNSA. The length of the CDR3 is 17 residues. For the CDR3, the DNA is TGTGCCAGCAGCCTACACCAGGGCTCCCTAGCCAAAAACATTCAGTACTTC. Its protein is CASSLHQGSLAKNIQYF. The complete variable domain, with remaining parts taken from reference TRBV7-2 and TRBJ2-4, reads GAGVSQSPSNKVTEKGKDVELRCDPISGHTALYWYRQSLGQGLEFLIYFQGNSAPDKSGLPSDRFSAERTGGSVSTLTIQRTQQEDSAVYLCASSLHQGSLAKNIQYFGAGTRLSVL.

CDR3 sequence reads: CASSQAREQPQHF. CDR3 bases: TGTGCCAGCTCACAAGCCAGGGAACAGCCCCAGCATTTT. The chain couples TRBV18 to TRBJ1-5, with D maybe TRBD1 (5 bases). The CDR3 covers 13 residues. Germline V gene sequence: CDR1 KGHSH, CDR2 LQKENI. Trimming took off 4 bases at V and 7 bases at J, with 11 bases between the two ends.

This clonotype was counted between two and nine times. The J gene is TRBJ2-7, the V gene TRBV9; 8 bases agree with TRBD1. Germline assignment: CDR1 SGDLS and CDR2 YYNGEE. V shed 4 bases and J 0 bases; nucleotides not matched to a gene: 9. The CDR3 has 16 residues. This CDR3 reads CASSTLGQASSYEQYF. As DNA, the CDR3 is TGTGCCAGCAGCACCTTGGGACAGGCAAGCTCCTACGAGCAGTACTTC.

The V and J genes are TRBV28 and TRBJ2-3, with D possibly TRBD1 on 6 matching bases. Per germline, CDR1 MDHEN and CDR2 SYDVKM. Trimming left V 7 bases short and J 0 bases short, with 11 bases between. The length of the CDR3 is 14 residues. CDR3 residues: CASTAGASTDTQYF. CDR3 coding DNA: TGTGCCAGCACTGCAGGGGCTAGCACAGATACGCAGTATTTT.